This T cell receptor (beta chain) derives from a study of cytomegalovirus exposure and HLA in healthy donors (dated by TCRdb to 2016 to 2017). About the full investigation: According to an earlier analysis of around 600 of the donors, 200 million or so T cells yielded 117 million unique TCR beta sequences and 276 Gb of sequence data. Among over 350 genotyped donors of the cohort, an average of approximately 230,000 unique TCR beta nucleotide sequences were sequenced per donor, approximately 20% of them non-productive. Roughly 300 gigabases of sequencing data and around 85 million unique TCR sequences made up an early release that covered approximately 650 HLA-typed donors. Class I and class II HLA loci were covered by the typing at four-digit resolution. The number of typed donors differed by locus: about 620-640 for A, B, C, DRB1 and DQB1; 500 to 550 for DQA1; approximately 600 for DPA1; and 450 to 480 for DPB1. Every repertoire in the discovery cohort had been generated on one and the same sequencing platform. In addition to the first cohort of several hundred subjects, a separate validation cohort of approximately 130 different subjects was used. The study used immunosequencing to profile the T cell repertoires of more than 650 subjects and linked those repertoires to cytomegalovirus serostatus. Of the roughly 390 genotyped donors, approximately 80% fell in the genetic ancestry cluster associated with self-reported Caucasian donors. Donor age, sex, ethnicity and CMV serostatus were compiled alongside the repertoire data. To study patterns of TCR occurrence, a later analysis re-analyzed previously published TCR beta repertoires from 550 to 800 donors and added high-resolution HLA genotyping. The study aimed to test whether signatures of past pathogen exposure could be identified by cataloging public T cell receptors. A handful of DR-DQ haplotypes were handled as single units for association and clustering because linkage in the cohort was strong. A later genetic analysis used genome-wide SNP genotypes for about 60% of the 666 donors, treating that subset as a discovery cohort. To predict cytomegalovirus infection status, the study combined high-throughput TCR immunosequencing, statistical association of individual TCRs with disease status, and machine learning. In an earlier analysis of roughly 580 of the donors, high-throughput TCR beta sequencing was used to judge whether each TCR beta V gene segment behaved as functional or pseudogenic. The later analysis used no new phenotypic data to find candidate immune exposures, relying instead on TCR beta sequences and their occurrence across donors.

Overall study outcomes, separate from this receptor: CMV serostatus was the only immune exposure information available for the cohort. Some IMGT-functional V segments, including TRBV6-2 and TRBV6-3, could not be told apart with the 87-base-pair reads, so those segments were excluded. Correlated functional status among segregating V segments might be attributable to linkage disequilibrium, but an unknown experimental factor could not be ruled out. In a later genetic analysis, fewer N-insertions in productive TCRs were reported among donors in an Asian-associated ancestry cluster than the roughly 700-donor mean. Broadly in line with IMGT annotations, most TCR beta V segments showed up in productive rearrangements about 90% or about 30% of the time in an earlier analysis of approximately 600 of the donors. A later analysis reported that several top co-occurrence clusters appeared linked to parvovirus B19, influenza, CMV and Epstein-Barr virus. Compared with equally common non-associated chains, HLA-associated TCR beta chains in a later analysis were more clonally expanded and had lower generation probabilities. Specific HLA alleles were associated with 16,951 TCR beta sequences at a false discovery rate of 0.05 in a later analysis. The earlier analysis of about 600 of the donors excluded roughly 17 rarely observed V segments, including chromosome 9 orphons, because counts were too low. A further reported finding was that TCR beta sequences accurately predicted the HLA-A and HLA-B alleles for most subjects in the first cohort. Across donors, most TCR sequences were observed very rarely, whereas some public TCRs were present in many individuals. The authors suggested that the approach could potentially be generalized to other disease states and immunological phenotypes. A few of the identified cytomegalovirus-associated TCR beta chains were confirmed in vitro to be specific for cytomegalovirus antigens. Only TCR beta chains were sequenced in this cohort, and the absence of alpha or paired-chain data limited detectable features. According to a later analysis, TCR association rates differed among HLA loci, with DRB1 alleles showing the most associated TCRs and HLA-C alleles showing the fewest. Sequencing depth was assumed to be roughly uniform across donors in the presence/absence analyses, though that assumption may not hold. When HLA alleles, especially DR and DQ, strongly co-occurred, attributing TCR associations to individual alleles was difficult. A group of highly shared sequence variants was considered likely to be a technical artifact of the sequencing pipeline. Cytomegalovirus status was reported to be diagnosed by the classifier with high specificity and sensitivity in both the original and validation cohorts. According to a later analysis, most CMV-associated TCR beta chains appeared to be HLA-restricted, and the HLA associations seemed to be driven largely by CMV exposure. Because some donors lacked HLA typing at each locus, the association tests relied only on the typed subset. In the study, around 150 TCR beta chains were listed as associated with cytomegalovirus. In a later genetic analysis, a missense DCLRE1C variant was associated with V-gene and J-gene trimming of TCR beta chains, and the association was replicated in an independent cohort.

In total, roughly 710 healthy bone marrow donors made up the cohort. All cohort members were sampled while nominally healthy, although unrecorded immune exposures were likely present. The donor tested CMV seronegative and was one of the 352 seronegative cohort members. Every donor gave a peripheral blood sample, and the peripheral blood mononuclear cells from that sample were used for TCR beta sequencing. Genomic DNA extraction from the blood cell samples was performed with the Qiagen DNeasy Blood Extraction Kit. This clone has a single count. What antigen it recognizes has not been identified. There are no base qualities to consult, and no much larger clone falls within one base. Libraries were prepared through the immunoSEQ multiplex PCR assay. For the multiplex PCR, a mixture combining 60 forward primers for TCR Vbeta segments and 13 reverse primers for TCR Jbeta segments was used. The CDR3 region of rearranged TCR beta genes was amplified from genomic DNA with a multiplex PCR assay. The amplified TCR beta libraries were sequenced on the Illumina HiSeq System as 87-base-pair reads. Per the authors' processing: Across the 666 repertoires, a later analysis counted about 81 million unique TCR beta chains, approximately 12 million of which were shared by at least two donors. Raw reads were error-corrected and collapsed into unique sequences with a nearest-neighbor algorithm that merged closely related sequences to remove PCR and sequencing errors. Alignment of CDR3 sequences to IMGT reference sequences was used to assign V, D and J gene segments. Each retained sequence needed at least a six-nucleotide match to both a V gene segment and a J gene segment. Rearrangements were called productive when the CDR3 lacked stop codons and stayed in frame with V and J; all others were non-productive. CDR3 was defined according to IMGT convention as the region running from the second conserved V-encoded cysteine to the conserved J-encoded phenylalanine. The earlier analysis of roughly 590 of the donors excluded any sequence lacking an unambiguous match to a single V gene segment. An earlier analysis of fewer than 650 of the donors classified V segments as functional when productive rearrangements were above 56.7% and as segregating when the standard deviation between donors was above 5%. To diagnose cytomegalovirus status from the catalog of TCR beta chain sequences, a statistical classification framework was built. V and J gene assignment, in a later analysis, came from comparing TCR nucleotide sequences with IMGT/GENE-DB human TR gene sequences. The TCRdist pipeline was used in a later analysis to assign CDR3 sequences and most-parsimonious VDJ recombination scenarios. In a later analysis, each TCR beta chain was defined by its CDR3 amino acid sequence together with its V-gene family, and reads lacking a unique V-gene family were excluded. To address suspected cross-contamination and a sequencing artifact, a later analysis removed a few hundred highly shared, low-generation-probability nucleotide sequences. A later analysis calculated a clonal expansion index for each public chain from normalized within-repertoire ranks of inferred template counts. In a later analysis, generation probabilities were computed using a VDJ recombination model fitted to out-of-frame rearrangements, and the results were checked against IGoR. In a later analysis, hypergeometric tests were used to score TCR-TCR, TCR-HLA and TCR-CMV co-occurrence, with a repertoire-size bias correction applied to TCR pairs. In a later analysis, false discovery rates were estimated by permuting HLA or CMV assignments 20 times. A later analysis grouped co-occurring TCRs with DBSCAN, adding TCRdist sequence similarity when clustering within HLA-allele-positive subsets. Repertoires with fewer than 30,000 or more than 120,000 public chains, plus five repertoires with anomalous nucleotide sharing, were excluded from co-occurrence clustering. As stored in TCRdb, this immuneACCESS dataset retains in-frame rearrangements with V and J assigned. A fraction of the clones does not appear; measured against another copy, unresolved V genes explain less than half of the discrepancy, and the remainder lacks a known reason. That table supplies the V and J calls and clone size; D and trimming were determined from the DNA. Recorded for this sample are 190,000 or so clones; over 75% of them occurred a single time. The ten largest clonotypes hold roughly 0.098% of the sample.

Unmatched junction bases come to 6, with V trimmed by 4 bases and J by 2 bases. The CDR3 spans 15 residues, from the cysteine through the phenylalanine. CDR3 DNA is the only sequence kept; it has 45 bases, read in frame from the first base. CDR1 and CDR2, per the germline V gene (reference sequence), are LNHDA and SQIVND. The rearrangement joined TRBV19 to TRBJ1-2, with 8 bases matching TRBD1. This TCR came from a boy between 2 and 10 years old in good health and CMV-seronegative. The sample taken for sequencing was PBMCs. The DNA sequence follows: TGTGCCAGTAGTAAAAGCCGACAGGGGAACTATGGCTACACCTTC. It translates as CASSKSRQGNYGYTF.